Presented here are 21 T cell receptor beta chains from one specimen sequenced in a study of blood T cell repertoires in COVID-19. The data were produced by immunoSEQ multiplex PCR, yet TCRdb's version contains in-frame clones alone and is incomplete. The sample lists roughly 250,000 clones; 75% to 90% were seen once. The sample consisted of peripheral blood. These receptor sequences come from a woman in her fifties or sixties with active or convalescent COVID-19.

The J gene is TRBJ1-5, the V gene TRBV7-2; D gene unclear. V was pared by 1 base and J by 4 bases, with 8 bases between. Germline CDR1 SGHTA, CDR2 FQGNSA. The CDR3 spans 14 residues. CDR3 protein: CASSLGSLNQPQHF. The CDR3 DNA reads TGTGCCAGCAGCTTAGGAAGCTTAAATCAGCCCCAGCATTTT. Complete variable domain (other parts from reference TRBV7-2 and TRBJ1-5): GAGVSQSPSNKVTEKGKDVELRCDPISGHTALYWYRQSLGQGLEFLIYFQGNSAPDKSGLPSDRFSAERTGGSVSTLTIQRTQQEDSAVYLCASSLGSLNQPQHFGDGTRLSIL.

CDR3 residues: CAISESGRDGGEQFF. The CDR3 DNA reads TGTGCCATCAGTGAGTCGGGCAGGGACGGGGGTGAGCAGTTCTTC. The V call is TRBV10-3, the J call TRBJ2-1; D is possibly TRBD2 (6 bases). V shed 0 bases and J shed 9 bases, with 15 bases lying between them. CDR1 ENHRY and CDR2 SYGVKD come from the germline V gene. This CDR3 has 15 amino acids.

V and J are TRBV7-2 and TRBJ2-5; the D is unclear. The germline V and J ends were trimmed by 2 bases and 3 bases, with 10 bases remaining between them. Germline V gives CDR1 SGHTA, CDR2 FQGNSA. The CDR3 contains 14 residues. The CDR3 here is CASSLSLVEETQYF. The CDR3 DNA is TGTGCCAGCAGCTTAAGTTTGGTAGAAGAGACCCAGTACTTC. The complete variable domain, with remaining parts taken from reference TRBV7-2 and TRBJ2-5, reads GAGVSQSPSNKVTEKGKDVELRCDPISGHTALYWYRQSLGQGLEFLIYFQGNSAPDKSGLPSDRFSAERTGGSVSTLTIQRTQQEDSAVYLCASSLSLVEETQYFGPGTRLLVL.

This clone has a handful of counts. The chain carries TRBV29-1 and TRBJ1-1; 9 bases are shared with TRBD1. Losses at the gene ends were 1 base for V and 5 bases for J; bases not matched to a gene: 11. The germline gives CDR1 SQVTM, CDR2 ANQGSEA. The CDR3 is 16 amino acids. CDR3 residues: CSVEAQGQGGTTEAFF. The CDR3 nucleotides read TGCAGCGTTGAAGCGCAGGGACAGGGAGGGACTACTGAAGCTTTCTTT.

The rearrangement joins TRBV7-9 to TRBJ2-7; 9 nucleotides agree with TRBD1. Germline trimming cut 4 bases from V and 1 base from J; bases unmatched to any gene: 5. CDR3 length: 15 amino acids. CDR1 is SEHNR and CDR2 is FQNEAQ in the germline V gene (reference sequence). CDR3 sequence reads: CASSYGGTGSYEQYF. The CDR3 nucleotides read TGTGCCAGCAGCTATGGGGGGACAGGGTCCTACGAGCAGTACTTC.

The chain couples TRBV9 to TRBJ1-4, with D tentatively TRBD1 (6 bases). CDR1 is SGDLS, CDR2 YYNGEE, per germline. The CDR3 has 15 amino acids. V gave up 4 bases and J gave up 2 bases, with 12 bases separating them. As DNA, the CDR3 is TGTGCCAGCAGCAAAACACAGGGCACTAATGAAAAACTGTTTTTT. Its protein product is CASSKTQGTNEKLFF.

The gene calls are TRBV14 and TRBJ2-1; 8 bases are a match to TRBD2. Looked up from germline, CDR1 is SGHDN and CDR2 is FVKESK. After removal of 4 bases from V and 5 bases from J, the junction contained 7 bases not matched to a gene. The CDR3 is 15 amino acids. The CDR3 region is CASSRGGRGDNEQFF. CDR3 nucleotide sequence: TGTGCCAGCAGCCGGGGCGGGCGGGGGGACAATGAGCAGTTCTTC.

The CDR3, as DNA: TGTGCCAGCAGTGAAGCGCTTGAGTTAGAAGCTTTCTTT. Its protein is CASSEALELEAFF. V gene TRBV2 combines with J gene TRBJ1-1; no clear D gene. CDR1 is SNHLY and CDR2 is FYNNEI in the germline V gene. The CDR3 runs 13 residues. The V end lost 0 bases, the J end lost 8 bases, and 10 bases lay between the germline ends.

The chain combines TRBV6-5 with TRBJ1-6, with 8 bases lining up with TRBD1. V lost 5 bases, J lost 5 bases, and 5 bases stayed unmatched. The CDR3 extends over 15 amino acids. Germline loops: CDR1 MNHEY, CDR2 SVGAGI. This CDR3 reads CASSPIQGDNSPLHF. CDR3 coding DNA: TGTGCCAGCAGTCCGATACAGGGGGATAATTCACCCCTCCACTTT.

The chain combines TRBV3-1 (or the pseudogene TRBV3-2) with TRBJ2-1, with TRBD2 identical over 10 bases. CDR3 size: 15 residues. J was trimmed by 9 bases and V by 1 base; bases with no gene match: 6. Germline-derived CDR1 and CDR2 are LGHDT and YNNKEL (reference sequence). CDR3 sequence: CASSQVSGGAGEQFF. CDR3 nucleotides: TGTGCCAGCAGCCAAGTGAGCGGGGGGGCTGGTGAGCAGTTCTTC.

The chain recombines TRBV28 with TRBJ1-3; D unresolved. Germline assignment: CDR1 MDHEN and CDR2 SYDVKM. V gave up 3 bases and J gave up 7 bases, with 16 bases separating them. The CDR3 has 15 amino acids. The CDR3 sequence is CASSLPGIPGNTIYF. In DNA, the CDR3 is TGTGCCAGCAGTTTGCCCGGGATCCCGGGGAACACCATATATTTT.

The V and J genes are TRBV4-1 and TRBJ2-5; 11 bases match TRBD2. CDR1 is MGHRA, CDR2 YSYEKL, per germline. J gave up 4 bases and V 4 bases, and 5 bases lay outside the gene matches. The CDR3 extends over 15 amino acids. The CDR3 bases are TGCGCCAGCAGCCTTAGCGGGGGGGCGTTAGAGACCCAGTACTTC. Residues: CASSLSGGALETQYF.

CDR3 sequence: CASSVRDRAYQPQHF. The CDR3 DNA follows: TGTGCCAGCAGTGTCCGAGACAGGGCCTATCAGCCCCAGCATTTT. The chain links TRBV2 to TRBJ1-5, with 7 positions matching TRBD1. Germline CDR1 is SNHLY and CDR2 is FYNNEI. CDR3 length: 15 amino acids. V gave up 4 bases and J gave up 5 bases; unmatched junction bases: 8.

This clone was detected only once. The rearrangement joins TRBV7-8 to TRBJ2-7, with 9 bases identical to TRBD2. CDR1 and CDR2 (germline): SGHVS, FQNEAQ. This CDR3 comprises 13 residues. The V segment lost 6 bases and the J segment 3 bases; nucleotides outside the gene matches: 3. CDR3 sequence (DNA): TGTGCCAGCAGAAAGCGGGGGGTCTACGAGCAGTACTTC. Its translation: CASRKRGVYEQYF. Full variable domain (rest looked up from reference TRBV7-8 and TRBJ2-7): GAGVSQSPRYKVAKRGQDVALRCDPISGHVSLFWYQQALGQGPEFLTYFQNEAQLDKSGLPSDRFFAERPEGSVSTLKIQRTQQEDSAVYLCASRKRGVYEQYFGPGTRLTVT.

The chain is built from TRBV13 and TRBJ2-2; TRBD1 aligns across 7 bases. Trimming removed 5 bases from V and 0 bases from J; junction bases left unmatched: 12. Germline V lookup: CDR1 PRHDT, CDR2 FYEKMQ (reference sequence). CDR3 length equals 18 residues. The chain's CDR3 is CASSTEQLTGTNTGELFF. CDR3 DNA sequence: TGTGCCAGCAGCACTGAACAACTGACAGGGACGAACACCGGGGAGCTGTTTTTT. Using reference TRBV13 and TRBJ2-2 for the parts outside the CDR3, the full variable domain is AAGVIQSPRHLIKEKRETATLKCYPIPRHDTVYWYQQGPGQDPQFLISFYEKMQSDKGSIPDRFSAQQFSDYHSELNMSSLELGDSALYFCASSTEQLTGTNTGELFFGEGSRLTVL.

This chain connects TRBV5-4 to TRBJ2-5, with TRBD2 matching 9 bases. There are 18 residues in the CDR3. The germline CDR1 and CDR2 sequences are SGHNT and YYREEE (reference sequence). V shed 0 bases and J 5 bases; nucleotides not matched to a gene: 14. In DNA, the CDR3 is TGTGCCAGCAGCTTGGGGCCCCCGGGCGGGGGGGCCCGGGAGACCCAGTACTTC. It translates to CASSLGPPGGGARETQYF.

V is TRBV7-9 and J is TRBJ2-7; 7 bases are a match to TRBD1. J lost 4 bases, V lost 5 bases, and 5 bases had no gene match. This CDR3 has 13 amino acids. Looked up from germline, CDR1 is SEHNR and CDR2 is FQNEAQ (reference sequence). The CDR3 DNA is TGTGCCAGCAGCGGACAGGTAACGTACGAGCAGTACTTC. Translation: CASSGQVTYEQYF. Filled out from reference TRBV7-9 and TRBJ2-7, the complete variable domain reads DTGVSQNPRHKITKRGQNVTFRCDPISEHNRLYWYRQTLGQGPEFLTYFQNEAQLEKSRLLSDRFSAERPKGSFSTLEIQRTEQGDSAMYLCASSGQVTYEQYFGPGTRLTVT.

The chain recombines TRBV27 with TRBJ1-5; 8 bases map to TRBD1. Trimming removed 6 bases from V and 0 bases from J; junction bases left unmatched: 7. Germline assignment: CDR1 MNHEY and CDR2 SMNVEV (reference sequence). CDR3 length: 16 amino acids. The CDR3 nucleotides read TGTGCCAGCAGGTTCACAGGGGGTGGTAGCAATCAGCCCCAGCATTTT. Protein product: CASRFTGGGSNQPQHF.

The V gene is TRBV11-3, the J gene TRBJ2-6, with a tentative D call TRBD1 (7 bases). V dropped 4 bases and J dropped 0 bases, with 13 bases sitting between them. Germline CDR1 is SGHNT and CDR2 is YENEEA. The CDR3 contains 17 residues. CDR3 in amino acids: CASSSGGQSSGANVLTF. CDR3 in DNA: TGTGCCAGCAGCTCCGGGGGACAGAGCTCTGGGGCCAACGTCCTGACTTTC.

V and J are TRBV12-5 and TRBJ1-3, with a weak D call TRBD1 (5 bases). Germline V CDR1 and CDR2: LGHNT, FRNRAP. Between the trimmed V and J ends, which lost 4 bases and 0 bases, there was a span of 10 bases. This CDR3 region has 15 residues. CDR3 nucleotides: TGTGCTAGTGGTTACGGGGGGAACTCTGGAAACACCATATATTTT. Its protein is CASGYGGNSGNTIYF.

V and J are TRBV27 and TRBJ1-1; a possible D gene is TRBD1 (5 bases). This CDR3 is 14 amino acids long. Trimming stripped 5 bases from V and 3 bases from J, with 13 bases between. Germline V gene sequence: CDR1 MNHEY, CDR2 SMNVEV (reference sequence). CDR3 protein: CASSPWTGDTEAFF. The CDR3 coding sequence is TGTGCCAGCAGTCCGTGGACGGGGGACACTGAAGCTTTCTTT.